The rows below give T cell receptor beta chains drawn from one sample of a study of blood T cell repertoires in COVID-19. Data came from immunoSEQ multiplex PCR; TCRdb stores just in-frame clones and leaves some out. The sample contains roughly 78,000 clones, over 75% of which appear only once. The sequenced sample was peripheral blood. The receptors come from a man in his fifties or sixties with acute or convalescent COVID-19. Each CDR3 is given with its conserved first and last residue. Each record gives: V gene, CDR3 protein.

V gene: TRBV2; CDR3 protein: CASSESGGHEKLFF
V gene: TRBV6-5; CDR3 protein: CASSYRVGTGSEKLFF
V gene: TRBV4-2; CDR3 protein: CASSQGKGRLGNTIYF
V gene: TRBV5-4; CDR3 protein: CASSSKRGGFTDTQYF
V gene: TRBV13; CDR3 protein: CASSLSGDSYEQYF
V gene: TRBV29-1; CDR3 protein: CSVRVRQGADYGYTF
V gene: TRBV2; CDR3 protein: CASSEDRGGQPQHF
V gene: TRBV18; CDR3 protein: CASSPPNLPEQFF
V gene: TRBV19; CDR3 protein: CASNIAGQGIGYGYTF
V gene: TRBV18; CDR3 protein: CASSLTTGAGNTIYF
V gene: TRBV5-1; CDR3 protein: CASGLGSSYNEQFF
V gene: TRBV29-1; CDR3 protein: CSVADRGHQPQHF
V gene: TRBV13; CDR3 protein: CASSLRGATDTQYF
V gene: TRBV5-1; CDR3 protein: CASAGGKTFGTDTQYF
V gene: TRBV19; CDR3 protein: CASSTGQGANEQYF
V gene: TRBV30; CDR3 protein: CAWSTSTGATDTQYF
V gene: TRBV11-2; CDR3 protein: CASSLEAGPGSPLHF
V gene: TRBV4-1; CDR3 protein: CASSQDTTGHYQPQHF
V gene: TRBV5-4; CDR3 protein: CASSLGTATDTQYF
V gene: TRBV30; CDR3 protein: CAWSQGATNEKLFF
V gene: TRBV5-6; CDR3 protein: CASSLWPDGYTF
V gene: TRBV19; CDR3 protein: CASSIEGGFNEQFF
V gene: TRBV6-1; CDR3 protein: CASSDTGGFNQPQHF
V gene: TRBV3-1/TRBV3-2; CDR3 protein: CASSPLLYSSTDTQYF
V gene: TRBV7-9; CDR3 protein: CASSLIQGRFSDEQFF
V gene: TRBV5-1; CDR3 protein: CASSLEGQGAHGTEAFF
V gene: TRBV29-1; CDR3 protein: CSAERASRDTQYF
V gene: TRBV18; CDR3 protein: CASSPMGLPSDEQYF
V gene: TRBV6-5; CDR3 protein: CASTVGRGGGSPLHF
V gene: TRBV10-3; CDR3 protein: CAISESGTGGRETQYF
V gene: TRBV6-5; CDR3 protein: CASSYWAGMNTEAFF
V gene: TRBV27; CDR3 protein: CASSWTGQETQYF
V gene: TRBV5-1; CDR3 protein: CASSRGGTGYSPLHF
V gene: TRBV11-2; CDR3 protein: CASSLGAVLSGNTIYF
V gene: TRBV6-1; CDR3 protein: CASSVDRGGGNQPQHF
V gene: TRBV10-3; CDR3 protein: CAGSTGTSNTGELFF
V gene: TRBV20-1; CDR3 protein: CSARATGTQYF
V gene: TRBV13; CDR3 protein: CASRASLRSYEQYF
V gene: TRBV6-1; CDR3 protein: CASSGSHLYGSGNTIYF
V gene: TRBV13; CDR3 protein: CASSSRDRGHPDTQYF
V gene: TRBV18; CDR3 protein: CASSIGQGVNEQYF
V gene: TRBV6-5; CDR3 protein: CASSYSRATNEKLFF
V gene: TRBV4-1; CDR3 protein: CASSQGSGQGYGYTF
V gene: TRBV6-5; CDR3 protein: CASSLGEPRQETQYF
V gene: TRBV24-1; CDR3 protein: CATSDLSSDEQFF
V gene: TRBV5-4; CDR3 protein: CASSLGGGADEQYF
V gene: TRBV9; CDR3 protein: CASSGQGYEQFF
V gene: TRBV5-5; CDR3 protein: CASSLAGEQFF
V gene: TRBV3-1/TRBV3-2; CDR3 protein: CASSPFGGHLSGANVLTF
V gene: TRBV10-3; CDR3 protein: CAISPGQGKGYTF
V gene: TRBV12-5; CDR3 protein: CASGLVSDRGRGTGANVLTF